This TCR beta chain was sequenced in a study of response to subunit inactivated influenza vaccine. Notes on the study in general: T cells newly recruited by each seasonal influenza vaccination are few, the authors suggested.

The CDR3 is 13 residues long. Per the germline V gene, CDR1 is DFQATT and CDR2 is SNEGSKA (reference sequence). V shed 7 bases, J shed 3 bases, and the junction held 5 bases outside the gene matches. Note on this clonotype: Its specificity is unknown.

TCRdb analysed the RT-PCR reads with MiXCR anew, one entry per CDR3 protein. Here the sample spans about 500,000 distinct CDR3 sequences, 6.5% to 8% being singletons. The chain has TRBV20-1 and TRBJ2-7; 11 nucleotides align to TRBD2. The receptor was isolated from a man aged 45 to 70 who received an inactivated influenza vaccine. This specimen consisted of PBMCs from blood, obtained around 25 months after vaccination. The CDR3 spells CSVPTSGVYEQYF. CDR3 sequence (DNA): TGCAGTGTCCCGACTAGCGGGGTCTACGAGCAGTACTTC.